This entry features one T cell receptor beta chain sequence. In its sample, this clonotype was seen a few times. Its binding antigen is unknown. No much larger clonotype is one base removed from it; base qualities were not supplied. V is shortened by 0 bases, J by 2 bases, and the region joining them spans 10 bases. The germline V gene provides CDR1 SGHVS and CDR2 FQNEAQ. Including the terminal cysteine and phenylalanine, the CDR3 comprises 16 residues. Just the 48-base CDR3 DNA is kept, in frame starting at base 1. The method was PCR. Data came from an Illumina HiSeq 2500. Molecular barcoding was employed in the preparation of TCR libraries, with unique molecular identifiers being used to normalize TCRbeta repertoire quantification. TCRdb ran its own pipeline on the public reads, namely fastp trimming at Q25 and MiXCR clone calling, and kept in-frame beta chains. One record per CDR3 amino acid sequence lists the most common genes and DNA. Within this sample are some 240,000 distinct CDR3 sequences, with around 8.9% of them counted one time only. The top ten clones comprise approximately 5.4% of the sample.

The data originate from a study of T-cell reconstitution after alpha-beta-depleted transplantation in children (dated by TCRdb to 2016 to 2018). About the investigation overall: Using TCR repertoire profiling, the study followed T-cell immune reconstitution in a quantitative way in children after TCRalphabeta/CD19-depleted allogeneic hematopoietic cell transplantation.

The sequence derives from a human donor who donated a stem cell graft to a child with SCID. The sample here was PBMCs from the stem cell graft donor, taken from the stem cell graft. The rearrangement combines TRBV7-8 with TRBJ1-4; the D gene cannot be named for sure. In nucleotides, the sequence is TGTGCCAGCAGCTTAGCTCTTGATGCGACTAATGAAAAACTGTTTTTT. Its translation reads: CASSLALDATNEKLFF.